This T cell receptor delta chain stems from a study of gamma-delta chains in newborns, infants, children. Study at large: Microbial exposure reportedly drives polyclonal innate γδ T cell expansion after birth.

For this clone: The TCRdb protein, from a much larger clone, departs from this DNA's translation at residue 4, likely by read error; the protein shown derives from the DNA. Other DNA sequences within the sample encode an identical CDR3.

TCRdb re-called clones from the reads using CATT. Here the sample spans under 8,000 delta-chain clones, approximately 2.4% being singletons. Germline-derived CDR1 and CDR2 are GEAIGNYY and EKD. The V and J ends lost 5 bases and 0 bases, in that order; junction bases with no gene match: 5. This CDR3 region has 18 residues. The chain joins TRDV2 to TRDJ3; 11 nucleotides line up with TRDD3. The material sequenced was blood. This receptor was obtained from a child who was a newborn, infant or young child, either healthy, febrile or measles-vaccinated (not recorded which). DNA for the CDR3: TGTGCCTGTGGTACTGGGGGATATGGCTCCTGGGACACCCGACAGATGTTTTTC. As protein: CACGTGGYGSWDTRQMFF.